This TCR beta chain emerged from a study of blood T cell repertoires in COVID-19. Study-wide context: The study drew acute and convalescent COVID-19 samples from the United States, Italy and Spain. T cells, B-cell-depleted T cells, or PBMCs provided the cDNA or gDNA that served as material.

The CDR3 loop spans 13 amino acids. V was trimmed by 5 bases and J by 7 bases, leaving 9 bases between them. CDR1 and CDR2 from the germline V gene are MDHEN and SYDVKM. Authors' data handling: Quantification of nucleated cells was approximated via reference gene primer amplification. The table came from immunoSEQ multiplex PCR; TCRdb's copy has only in-frame clones and leaves some out. The V and J calls and the clone size are those of that table, but D and trimming were determined from the DNA. The sample comprises roughly 120,000 clones, 85% to 90% of which are singletons, and about 3% rests with the top ten.

The gene calls are TRBV28 and TRBJ1-6; D remains unclear. The sample was peripheral blood. This TCR was sampled from a woman of 80 years or more with COVID-19, enrolled during active disease. DNA for the CDR3: TGTGCCAGCAGTCTTCCGGAGAATTCACCCCTCCACTTT. It is translated as CASSLPENSPLHF. Combining the CDR3 with reference TRBV28 and TRBJ1-6 gives the whole variable domain DVKVTQSSRYLVKRTGEKVFLECVQDMDHENMFWYRQDPGLGLRLIYFSYDVKMKEKGDIPEGYSVSREKKERFSLILESASTNQTSMYLCASSLPENSPLHFGNGTRLTVT.